The 32 T cell receptor beta chains presented below share a single source sample, sequenced in a study of blood T cells in healthy people across ages. Using a J-beta primer mix together with a sample-barcoded 5' primer, a second PCR was run for roughly 6 to 12 cycles. A single record per CDR3 protein comes from TCRdb applying MiXCR to the 5' RACE reads. The repertoire consists of 650,000 to 800,000 distinct CDR3 sequences, with 40% to 50% occurring once and the leading ten covering approximately 19%. Sequences were obtained from blood. The receptors derive from a man in his sixties in good health.

This clonotype was observed a few times. V and J are TRBV9 and TRBJ2-7; unclear D gene. CDR1 and CDR2 from the germline V gene are SGDLS and YYNGEE. The CDR3 length is 14 residues. Deletions cut 1 base from V and 3 bases from J, with 11 bases between. The CDR3 reads CASSVSGVGYEQYF. In DNA form, the CDR3 reads TGTGCCAGCAGCGTATCAGGAGTTGGCTACGAGCAGTACTTC.

The chain is built from TRBV27 and TRBJ1-2, with D hard to call. This CDR3 is 14 amino acids long. Per germline, CDR1 MNHEY and CDR2 SMNVEV (reference sequence). V lost 3 bases and J lost 4, with 12 bases in between. The CDR3 DNA reads as TGTGCCAGCAGTTTGGTCGGGAGCCCCTATGGCTACACCTTC. It translates to CASSLVGSPYGYTF.

A remark on this clonotype: A read error may be the cause here, since a much bigger clone is one base away. V and J are TRBV11-2 and TRBJ1-1; TRBD1 is a possible D gene (5 bases). Trimming shortened V by 7 bases and J by 5 bases, and 14 bases separated the two germline ends. CDR3 size: 13 residues. Germline CDR1 SGHAT, CDR2 FQNNGV. The CDR3, as DNA: TGTGCCAGCAACTTGGAGGGGCATACTGAAGCTTTCTTT. Amino acid sequence: CASNLEGHTEAFF.

This chain connects TRBV20-1 to TRBJ2-1; 14 bases map to TRBD2. Germline V gene data show CDR1 as DFQATT and CDR2 as SNEGSKA (reference sequence). The CDR3 totals 15 residues. With 3 bases clipped from V and 9 bases from J, the junction kept 7 bases outside the gene matches. The CDR3 loop reads CSASARLAGGSEQFF. CDR3 nucleotide sequence: TGCAGTGCTAGCGCCCGACTAGCGGGGGGGAGTGAGCAGTTCTTC.

This rearrangement joins TRBV5-1 to TRBJ1-1; D remains ambiguous. This CDR3 contains 13 residues. Per germline, CDR1 SGHRS and CDR2 YFSETQ. Trimming pared 4 bases from V and 1 base from J, leaving 8 bases between. The CDR3 nucleotides are TGCGCCAGCAGCCCTCATGAGAACACTGAAGCTTTCTTT. It is translated as CASSPHENTEAFF.

The rearrangement uses TRBV10-2 and TRBJ1-2; D unresolved. The CDR3 extends over 9 amino acids. The germline V gene has CDR1 WSHSY and CDR2 SAAADI. The CDR3 protein is CGRGYGYTF. The CDR3 nucleotides are TGCGGACGTGGCTATGGCTACACCTTC.

This clonotype occurred a few times. The chain is built from TRBV9 and TRBJ2-7; D may be TRBD2 (6 bases). Germline lookup yields CDR1 SGDLS and CDR2 YYNGEE. V gave up 0 bases and J gave up 2 bases, with 15 bases separating them. CDR3 length: 16 residues. The CDR3 DNA follows: TGTGCCAGCAGCGTAGGACCACCTGGAGGGACCTACGAGCAGTACTTC. This gives the protein CASSVGPPGGTYEQYF.

The chain couples TRBV12-3 or TRBV12-4 to TRBJ2-1; no definite D call. The CDR3 is 12 residues long. Trimming stripped 6 bases from V and 10 bases from J, with 13 bases between. CDR3 protein: CASSPRRWEQFF. In nucleotides, the CDR3 is TGTGCCAGCAGCCCTCGGCGCTGGGAGCAGTTCTTC.

The V gene is TRBV2, the J gene TRBJ2-3; TRBD2 agrees at 7 bases. Germline-derived CDR1 and CDR2 are SNHLY and FYNNEI. CDR3 length: 15 amino acids. Germline trimming cut 4 bases from V and 3 bases from J; bases unmatched to any gene: 7. CDR3 in amino acids: CASSGQGLPTDTQYF. The CDR3, as DNA: TGTGCCAGCAGTGGGCAGGGACTACCAACAGATACGCAGTATTTT.

V gene TRBV9 combines with J gene TRBJ2-2; a weak D match, TRBD2 (6 bases). Looked up from germline, CDR1 is SGDLS and CDR2 is YYNGEE. Trimming removed 0 bases at V and 4 bases at J, with 10 bases between. This CDR3 has 15 residues. CDR3 nucleotides: TGTGCCAGCAGCGTAGTAAACGGGGGCACCGGGGAGCTGTTTTTT. Its translation is CASSVVNGGTGELFF.

This chain joins TRBV7-9 and TRBJ1-1, with TRBD1 identical over 9 bases. This CDR3 is 14 amino acids long. The germline V gene has CDR1 SEHNR and CDR2 FQNEAQ (reference sequence). Losses at the gene ends were 7 bases for V and 4 bases for J; bases not matched to a gene: 7. Written as DNA, the CDR3 is TGTGCCAGCATCATCGCGACAGGGGGCACTGAAGCTTTCTTT. Its protein product is CASIIATGGTEAFF.

The genes are TRBV5-1 and TRBJ1-4; D gene uncertain. Germline V gives CDR1 SGHRS, CDR2 YFSETQ. V was clipped by 4 bases and J by 0 bases, with 10 bases between them. This CDR3 comprises 15 residues. The CDR3 sequence is CASSPLQATNEKLFF. The DNA for the CDR3 is TGCGCCAGCAGCCCCCTACAAGCAACTAATGAAAAACTGTTTTTT. Looking up the rest from reference TRBV5-1 and TRBJ1-4 gives the full variable domain: KAGVTQTPRYLIKTRGQQVTLSCSPISGHRSVSWYQQTPGQGLQFLFEYFSETQRNKGNFPGRFSGRQFSNSRSEMNVSTLELGDSALYLCASSPLQATNEKLFFGSGTQLSVL.

Note on this clonotype: One junction end does not reproduce the germline sequence, and a read error may be involved. The rearrangement joins TRBV9 to TRBJ2-5, with a weak D call TRBD1 (6 bases). The J call could be wrong; TRBJ2-7 is a better fit for the DNA end. CDR1 is SGDLS, CDR2 YYNGEE, per germline. The CDR3 is 14 amino acids. In DNA, the CDR3 is TGTGCCGGCAGCGTAGGGAACAGGGAAGACGAGCAGTACTTC. Encoded protein: CAGSVGNREDEQYF.

This chain uses TRBV7-8 with TRBJ2-2; D ambiguous. The CDR3 spans 14 residues. Germline assignment: CDR1 SGHVS and CDR2 FQNEAQ. The V and J ends lost 5 bases and 4 bases respectively, with 11 bases between them. The CDR3 here is CASSTRTVTGELFF. The CDR3 DNA follows: TGTGCCAGCAGCACCCGGACGGTCACCGGGGAGCTGTTTTTT.

This chain connects TRBV5-1 to TRBJ2-1, with TRBD1 identical over 10 bases. Germline V gene lookup returns CDR1 SGHRS and CDR2 YFSETQ. Trimming at V came to 0 bases and at J to 8 bases, leaving 2 bases not matched to a gene. The CDR3 is made up of 14 amino acids. CDR3 sequence: CASSLDGQGDEQFF. In nucleotides, the CDR3 is TGCGCCAGCAGCTTGGACGGACAGGGGGATGAGCAGTTCTTC.

This chain connects TRBV12-3 or TRBV12-4 to TRBJ2-2, with D unclear. The V end was cut by 6 bases, the J end by 8 bases, with 7 bases between. The CDR3 contains 11 residues. CDR3 coding DNA: TGTGCCAGCAGAGGAAGGGGGGAGCTGTTTTTT. Translating it yields CASRGRGELFF.

The chain has TRBV12-3 or TRBV12-4 and TRBJ2-1, with 8 bases lining up with TRBD2. Trimming cost V 1 base and J 1 base; bases outside gene matches: 9. The CDR3 contains 18 residues. The chain's CDR3 is CASSLGIAGLGSYNEQFF. The DNA of the CDR3 is TGTGCCAGCAGTTTAGGGATAGCGGGACTTGGGTCCTACAATGAGCAGTTCTTC.

The sample holds one count of this clonotype. The rearrangement joins TRBV7-8 to TRBJ1-1; 10 bases are a match to TRBD1. The germline V gene has CDR1 SGHVS and CDR2 FQNEAQ. The CDR3 contains 15 residues. V lost 8 bases and J lost 3; bases outside the gene matches: 9. CDR3 in amino acids: CASPRTGGAHTEAFF. The CDR3 coding sequence is TGTGCCAGCCCTAGGACAGGGGGGGCCCACACTGAAGCTTTCTTT.

J is TRBJ2-1 and V is TRBV27, with D hard to call. Germline assignment: CDR1 MNHEY and CDR2 SMNVEV (reference sequence). This CDR3 has 11 amino acids. Trimming removed 4 bases from V and 10 bases from J, with 8 bases in between. CDR3 protein: CASSWSKEQFF. The DNA of the CDR3 is TGTGCCAGCAGTTGGTCAAAGGAGCAGTTCTTC.

This clonotype was seen only a few times. This sequence joins TRBV4-3 and TRBJ2-5; D is unresolved. V was clipped by 2 bases and J by 2 bases, with 6 bases between them. This CDR3 has 13 amino acids. Germline V gives CDR1 LGHNA, CDR2 YSLEER. CDR3 bases: TGCGCCAGCAGCCAAACCCCTCAAGAGACCCAGTACTTC. It specifies CASSQTPQETQYF.

This clonotype was seen a handful of times. The chain has TRBV20-1 and TRBJ1-2; possibly TRBD1 for D (5 bases). Germline V gene lookup returns CDR1 DFQATT and CDR2 SNEGSKA (reference sequence). The length of the CDR3 is 14 residues. V dropped 6 bases and J dropped 8 bases, with 22 bases sitting between them. The CDR3: CSARKQVEVLGYTF. Written as DNA, the CDR3 is TGCAGTGCAAGAAAACAGGTCGAGGTTTTGGGCTACACCTTC.

The genes are TRBV7-2 and TRBJ2-3; 8 nucleotides align to TRBD1. V gave up 5 bases and J gave up 6 bases; unmatched junction bases: 4. Germline loops: CDR1 SGHTA, CDR2 FQGNSA. The CDR3 has 13 residues. In DNA, the CDR3 is TGTGCCAGCAGCCGGACAGGGTTCGATACGCAGTATTTT. It encodes CASSRTGFDTQYF.

In its sample, this clonotype was seen a few times. V is TRBV5-1 and J is TRBJ2-1, with unresolved D. V was trimmed by 3 bases and J by 3 bases, leaving 10 bases between them. The CDR3 runs 14 residues. Germline CDR1 and CDR2: SGHRS and YFSETQ. CDR3 region: CASSWTDSYNEQFF. The CDR3 DNA follows: TGCGCCAGCAGCTGGACGGATAGCTACAATGAGCAGTTCTTC.

The sample holds a few counts of this clonotype. CDR3 nucleotides: TGTGCCAGCAGCTTAGTTGATGGGGAGGGTTACGAGCAGTACTTC. The encoded protein is CASSLVDGEGYEQYF. V usage is TRBV7-9 and J usage is TRBJ2-7; 7 bases agree with TRBD2. CDR3 length equals 15 residues. Trimming took 1 base from V and 4 from J; bases not matched to a gene: 7. The germline V gene encodes CDR1 SEHNR and CDR2 FQNEAQ (reference sequence).

The chain employs TRBV7-3 and TRBJ2-6; tentatively, D is TRBD1 (6 bases). There are 16 residues in the CDR3. The V end was cut by 5 bases, the J end by 4 bases, with 15 bases between. The germline V gene encodes CDR1 SGHTA and CDR2 FQGTGA. CDR3 region: CASSADRGFGANVLTF. CDR3 sequence (DNA): TGTGCCAGCAGCGCCGATAGGGGGTTCGGGGCCAACGTCCTGACTTTC.

The chain couples TRBV21-1 to TRBJ1-4; TRBD1, the table's D call, was not compared with the DNA. TRBV21-1 is recorded as a pseudogene. The CDR3 consists of 17 residues. CDR3 in amino acids: CASSLRTGKGTNEKLFF. CDR3 sequence (DNA): TGTGCCAGCAGCTTACGGACAGGGAAAGGAACTAATGAAAAACTGTTTTTT.

This clonotype has only a few counts. CDR3 protein: CASSQDPAGGPTSYEQYF. As DNA, the CDR3 is TGCGCCAGCAGCCAAGATCCAGCGGGGGGGCCCACCTCCTACGAGCAGTACTTC. V usage is TRBV4-1 and J usage is TRBJ2-7, with TRBD2 matching 10 bases. The ends lost 0 bases at V and 0 bases at J; junction bases unmatched: 8. The germline V gene encodes CDR1 MGHRA and CDR2 YSYEKL. CDR3 length: 18 residues.

This clonotype came up a few times. The chain carries TRBV9 and TRBJ2-1, with 8 bases matching TRBD2. Germline V lookup: CDR1 SGDLS, CDR2 YYNGEE. The trim removed 3 bases at V and 9 bases at J, leaving 5 bases unmatched. This CDR3 has 13 amino acids. The CDR3 spells CASSGGLGGEQFF. The CDR3 DNA is TGTGCCAGCAGCGGGGGACTAGGAGGTGAGCAGTTCTTC.

This chain connects TRBV6-1 to TRBJ1-6; TRBD1 agrees at 7 bases. Germline loops: CDR1 MNHNS, CDR2 SASEGT. V lost 5 bases and J lost 8; bases outside the gene matches: 12. This CDR3 region has 16 residues. CDR3 sequence (DNA): TGTGCCAGCAGTTCTTCAGGGGGGAGGCTGTATTCACCCCTCCACTTT. This translates into CASSSSGGRLYSPLHF.

This chain links TRBV20-1 with TRBJ1-6; tentatively, D is TRBD1 (5 bases). V was pared by 0 bases and J by 10 bases, with 16 bases between. This CDR3 has 15 residues. The V gene's germline CDR1 is DFQATT and CDR2 SNEGSKA (reference sequence). The CDR3 DNA reads as TGCAGTGCTAGAGATTATGGGGGAATCGAATCACCCCTCCACTTT. Translating gives CSARDYGGIESPLHF.

This clonotype has just a few counts. This sequence joins TRBV7-2 and TRBJ2-7; 11 bases align to TRBD2. V was pared by 6 bases and J by 4 bases, with 14 bases of the junction left unmatched. The CDR3 is 17 amino acids. CDR1 is SGHTA, CDR2 FQGNSA, per germline. The CDR3 loop is CASRLGSGGAVGYEQYF. The CDR3 DNA follows: TGTGCCAGCAGGCTAGGTAGCGGGGGGGCAGTCGGTTACGAGCAGTACTTC.

The CDR3 DNA is TGCAGTGCTAGAGGGACTAGTGCAGAGACCCAGTACTTC. Its protein product is CSARGTSAETQYF. The genes are TRBV20-1 and TRBJ2-5; 7 bases match TRBD2. Germline CDR1 and CDR2: DFQATT and SNEGSKA (reference sequence). With 1 base clipped from V and 4 bases from J, the junction kept 3 bases outside the gene matches. The CDR3 consists of 13 residues.